This record looks at one TCR beta chain sequence and its context. Trimming took off 3 bases at V and 7 bases at J, with 17 bases between the two ends. This CDR3 region has 15 residues. Germline values: CDR1 SGHTS, CDR2 YDEGEE. This sample is part of a study of blood T cell repertoires in COVID-19. Background on the study: The origin of the acute and convalescent COVID-19 samples was the United States, Italy and Spain. PBMCs, B-cell-depleted T cells, or T cells were the source of the cDNA or gDNA that made up the material.

As originally analysed: Using reference gene primer amplification, nucleated cell counts were estimated. The data were produced by immunoSEQ multiplex PCR, yet TCRdb's version contains in-frame clones alone and is incomplete. For V, J and clone size, that table is used; D and trimming come from the DNA. The sample holds 100,000 or so clones, roughly 87% seen once. V gene TRBV5-8 combines with J gene TRBJ1-5, with a weak D call TRBD1 (5 bases). The clonotype comes from a man aged 50 to 60 with active COVID-19. Source material: peripheral blood. CDR3 residues: CASSSEGRSGQPQHF. As DNA, the CDR3 is TGTGCCAGCAGCTCGGAGGGACGGAGTGGACAGCCCCAGCATTTT.